This T cell receptor (beta chain) was recovered during a study of beta chain features in type 1 diabetes. General study findings and limits: VDJ junctions from type 1 diabetes patients carried fewer insertions and larger deletions. There was a moderate but significant shortening of TCRB CDR3s in all four CD4+ subsets of Type 1 diabetes patients.

The germline V gene encodes CDR1 GTSNPN and CDR2 SVGIG (reference sequence). The CDR3 loop spans 11 amino acids. V gave up 2 bases and J gave up 8 bases, with 9 bases separating them. One heparinised blood draw averaging approximately 0.11 L was given by each donor. This clone appeared a few times. Its antigen is not identified. Expressed TCRB transcripts were sequenced after all isolated RNA was converted to cDNA. About 3.7 million reads per sample were averaged for naive, central memory and regulatory samples. Method: immunoSEQ multiplex PCR; TCRdb's copy keeps in-frame clones and lacks some. This sample has about 740,000 clones, with around 15% found just once.

V and J are TRBV30 and TRBJ1-1, with D perhaps TRBD1 (5 bases). Material: naive CD4+ T cells from blood. This sequence was found in a man younger than 35 with type 1 diabetes. The CDR3 DNA reads as TGTGCCTGGAGTAGGGGTCAGGAAGCTTTCTTT. This encodes CAWSRGQEAFF.